The rows below give T cell receptor beta chains drawn from one sample of a study of cytomegalovirus exposure and HLA in healthy donors. Clones were sequenced by immunoSEQ multiplex PCR, and TCRdb holds only the in-frame ones, with some missing. In the table there are about 62,000 clones, 65% to 80% of which are singletons. The material sequenced was PBMCs. The receptors were sampled from a woman aged 30 to 39 in good health and CMV-seronegative. Both conserved end residues are part of each CDR3.

J: NA; V: TRBV15; CDR3: CATSRDKGTPEQYF
J: TRBJ1-2; V: TRBV29-1; CDR3: CSVESGGGYGYTF
J: TRBJ1-1; V: TRBV5-5; CDR3: CASSPVWGRTEAFF
J: TRBJ1-5; V: TRBV28; CDR3: CASRPPGGSNQPQHF
J: TRBJ2-5; V: TRBV5-1; CDR3: CASSLQTGSRETQYF
J: TRBJ2-3; V: TRBV19; CDR3: CASTQGISTDTQYF
J: TRBJ1-5; V: TRBV6-6; CDR3: CASSYGQAQPQHF
J: TRBJ2-3; V: TRBV30; CDR3: CAWSRQRTSGRADTQYF
J: TRBJ2-3; V: TRBV4-1; CDR3: CASSQAPTSGRVDTQYF
J: TRBJ1-4; V: TRBV4-1; CDR3: CASSPQHYPNEKLFF
J: TRBJ2-1; V: TRBV30; CDR3: CAWSRPGRAVNEQFF
J: TRBJ2-1; V: TRBV5-5; CDR3: CASSLGLSGYEQFF
J: TRBJ1-5; V: TRBV7-8; CDR3: CASSDTDREVRQPQHF
J: TRBJ1-1; V: TRBV7-9; CDR3: CASSLGGVNTEAFF
J: TRBJ2-7; V: TRBV5-1; CDR3: CASSFGTRREQYF
J: TRBJ2-3; V: TRBV5-5; CDR3: CASSFQGQTTDTQYF
J: TRBJ2-2; V: TRBV25-1; CDR3: CASTLGGGGNTGELFF
J: TRBJ2-1; V: TRBV18; CDR3: CASSNLLTGGPNEQFF
J: TRBJ1-3; V: TRBV2; CDR3: CAATLQTGLSELGRTIYF
J: TRBJ1-1; V: TRBV6-6; CDR3: CASSDWDSNTEAFF
J: TRBJ1-4; V: TRBV27; CDR3: CASRPDRAATNEKLFF
J: TRBJ1-1; V: TRBV6-5; CDR3: CASSYTTGRMNTEAFF
J: TRBJ2-1; V: TRBV6-5; CDR3: CASSSTSGWFIDEQFF
J: TRBJ2-7; V: TRBV25-1; CDR3: CASSEVGTGATYEQYF
J: TRBJ1-2; V: TRBV6-6; CDR3: CASRQNRQGSNYGYTF
J: TRBJ1-1; V: TRBV30; CDR3: CACTVGRKNTEAFF
J: TRBJ2-3; V: TRBV7-2; CDR3: CASSSTSFSTDTQYF
J: NA; V: TRBV28; CDR3: CASSSFRQGEQYF
J: TRBJ1-1; V: TRBV19; CDR3: CASKTGGTEAFF
J: TRBJ1-1; V: TRBV7-9; CDR3: CASSLQGATEAFF
J: TRBJ2-3; V: TRBV6-6; CDR3: CASSYGGAGVTDTQYF
J: TRBJ2-1; V: TRBV7-9; CDR3: CASSSGTGSYNEQFF
J: TRBJ1-3; V: TRBV5-8; CDR3: CASSLARVFSGNTIYF
J: TRBJ1-1; V: TRBV19; CDR3: CASSPGVSEAFF
J: TRBJ2-1; V: TRBV29-1; CDR3: CSVEESTTSYNEQFF
J: TRBJ2-1; V: TRBV5-1; CDR3: CASSFFSGTGGYNEQFF
J: TRBJ1-2; V: TRBV7-3; CDR3: CASSPRGRDGYTF
J: TRBJ2-5; V: TRBV5-4; CDR3: CASSLELRQETQYF
J: TRBJ1-2; V: TRBV25-1; CDR3: CATTDNYGYTF
J: TRBJ2-1; V: TRBV9; CDR3: CASSVGELAGGGNEQFF
J: TRBJ1-1; V: TRBV11-2; CDR3: CASSLDRDTEAFF
J: TRBJ1-2; V: TRBV6-5; CDR3: CASCRQGPGYYGYTF
J: TRBJ2-5; V: TRBV7-6; CDR3: CASSRAGVETQYF
J: TRBJ1-6; V: TRBV5-6; CDR3: CASSQDGGGNSPLHF